The next 22 T cell receptor beta chains were all read from a single sample in a study of chemoradiotherapy in HPV16-positive cancers (dated by TCRdb to between 2021 and 2023). Preparation of the library involved the immunoSEQ multiplex PCR assay. In TCRdb, the immuneACCESS table is reduced to in-frame sequences with V and J assigned. These tables do not hold every clone; where another copy was compared, an unresolved V gene accounts for under half, and the others remain unexplained. In this sample the table shows fewer than 6,000 clones, 77% of which occur a single time. The ten largest make up approximately 19% of the sample. The sequenced sample was tumor tissue, obtained from a patient who underwent chemoradiotherapy. The source of these receptors is a human donor with HPV-associated anogenital cancer.

With regard to this clone: A junction boundary mismatches the germline segment, possibly from a read error. The CDR3 DNA reads TGTGCCAGCAGTTTTAGAGAGGGGGATCAACCCCAGCATTTT. It is translated as CASSFREGDQPQHF. The J gene is TRBJ1-5, the V gene TRBV7-7, with D perhaps matching TRBD1 (6 bases). The CDR3 is 14 residues long. Germline lookup yields CDR1 SSHAT and CDR2 FNYEAQ (reference sequence).

This chain uses TRBV21-1 with TRBJ2-6. TRBV21-1 is marked as a pseudogene. CDR3 length: 18 residues. CDR3 bases: TGTGCCAGCAGCATACCACTGGGTAACCTCTCTGGGGCCAACGTCCTGACTTTC. Its translation: CASSIPLGNLSGANVLTF.

The chain combines TRBV5-1 with TRBJ2-6; possibly TRBD2 for D (5 bases). V lost 2 bases and J lost 4, with 10 bases in between. This CDR3 contains 15 residues. Germline-derived CDR1 and CDR2 are SGHRS and YFSETQ. DNA for the CDR3: TGCGCCAGCAGCTTAACGGGGATCGGGGCCAACGTCCTGACTTTC. Protein product: CASSLTGIGANVLTF.

The genes are TRBV6-4 and TRBJ2-3; 10 bases agree with TRBD2. Germline V gene lookup returns CDR1 MRHNA and CDR2 SNTAGT. CDR3 length: 14 amino acids. The junction had 1 base not matched to a gene; V was cut back by 6 bases and J by 1 base. The CDR3 is CASSGTSGTDTQYF. CDR3 coding DNA: TGTGCCAGCAGCGGGACTAGCGGCACAGATACGCAGTATTTT.

This rearrangement joins TRBV5-1 to TRBJ1-2; unclear D gene. Germline CDR1 reads SGHRS; CDR2 reads YFSETQ. V was clipped by 4 bases and J by 4 bases, with 8 bases between them. The CDR3 totals 12 residues. CDR3 loop: CASSTDRYGYTF. Here the CDR3 DNA reads TGCGCCAGCAGCACGGACCGCTATGGCTACACCTTC.

The V call is TRBV5-4, the J call TRBJ1-3; D unclear. Trimming shortened V by 0 bases and J by 8 bases, and 9 bases separated the two germline ends. CDR1 SGHNT and CDR2 YYREEE come from the germline V gene (reference sequence). The CDR3 covers 13 residues. CDR3 nucleotide sequence: TGTGCCAGCAGCTTGGAACCCACGGACACCATATATTTT. Residues: CASSLEPTDTIYF.

The chain uses TRBV29-1 and TRBJ2-7; D may be TRBD1 (6 bases). CDR1 and CDR2 from the germline V gene are SQVTM and ANQGSEA. The V end lost 8 bases, the J end lost 4 bases, and 15 bases lay between the germline ends. This CDR3 is 12 amino acids long. CDR3 residues: CSFSLDSYEQYF. As DNA, the CDR3 is TGCAGCTTCTCTCTGGACAGTTACGAGCAGTACTTC.

The chain carries TRBV7-9 and TRBJ2-6, with D unresolved. Looked up from germline, CDR1 is SEHNR and CDR2 is FQNEAQ (reference sequence). V gave up 3 bases and J gave up 0 bases, with 12 bases separating them. CDR3 length: 17 residues. The CDR3 sequence is CASSFGSATSGANVLTF. CDR3 DNA sequence: TGTGCCAGCAGCTTCGGTTCTGCCACCTCTGGGGCCAACGTCCTGACTTTC.

This clone has more than one count but fewer than ten. The same CDR3 arises from other DNA sequences in this sample as well. The chain employs TRBV6-5 and TRBJ1-1, with TRBD1 as a possible D gene (5 bases). The germline V gene encodes CDR1 MNHEY and CDR2 SVGAGI. The CDR3 has 12 amino acids. The V and J ends lost 2 bases and 4 bases respectively, with 5 bases between them. The CDR3 nucleotides read TGTGCCAGCAGTTACGGGGGCACTGAAGCTTTCTTT. Its translation is CASSYGGTEAFF.

This clone was counted only a few times. DNA of the CDR3: TGTGCCAGCAGTGATCCCCAGGGGGGGGGCGATGGCTACACCTTC. Translated, it gives CASSDPQGGGDGYTF. This chain joins TRBV6-1 and TRBJ1-2; 7 bases match TRBD1. The CDR3 covers 15 residues. V lost 3 bases to trimming and J lost 6 bases; unmatched junction nucleotides: 10. Germline V gene data show CDR1 as MNHNS and CDR2 as SASEGT.

The V and J genes are TRBV5-1 and TRBJ1-1; D unclear. Trimming took 3 bases from V and 3 from J, leaving 12 bases between them. The germline V gene has CDR1 SGHRS and CDR2 YFSETQ. The CDR3 totals 14 residues. The CDR3 sequence: CASSSHRGDTEAFF. CDR3 in DNA: TGCGCCAGCAGCTCCCATCGCGGGGACACTGAAGCTTTCTTT.

The chain combines TRBV10-2 with TRBJ2-1; D is possibly TRBD1 (6 bases). The CDR3 loop spans 16 amino acids. V lost 2 bases to trimming and J lost 7 bases, with 18 bases between them. CDR1 is WSHSY and CDR2 is SAAADI in the germline V gene. The CDR3 spells CASSELDSEYYNEQFF. The CDR3 DNA reads as TGCGCCAGCAGTGAGCTGGACAGCGAATATTATAATGAGCAGTTCTTC.

CDR3 bases: TGTGCCAGCAGCTTGAAGCCGAGCTCGGGGGCTGTAGGGGATACGCAGTATTTT. Encoded protein: CASSLKPSSGAVGDTQYF. The rearrangement uses TRBV5-5 and TRBJ2-3, with D perhaps given as TRBD1 or TRBD2 (6 bases each). The CDR3 contains 18 residues. With 1 base removed from V and 6 bases from J, the gap between germline ends came to 24 bases. Germline lookup yields CDR1 SGHKS and CDR2 YYEKEE (reference sequence).

CDR3 coding DNA: TGCAGCGTTGAAAGGGGGGACACTGAAGCTTTCTTT. Translated: CSVERGDTEAFF. The chain carries TRBV29-1 and TRBJ1-1; possible D gene TRBD1, 6 bases. This CDR3 is 12 amino acids long. Trimming removed 2 bases at V and 3 bases at J, with 7 bases between. Germline V lookup: CDR1 SQVTM, CDR2 ANQGSEA.

The J gene is TRBJ1-3, the V gene TRBV27; 9 nucleotides align to TRBD1. V gave up 4 bases and J gave up 4 bases; unmatched junction bases: 5. From germline, CDR1 is MNHEY and CDR2 SMNVEV (reference sequence). The CDR3 totals 15 residues. CDR3 nucleotides: TGTGCCAGCAGTTCACAGGGGGCGGACGGAAACACCATATATTTT. Translation: CASSSQGADGNTIYF.

CDR3 sequence reads: CASSSSGDEQFF. CDR3 DNA sequence: TGTGCCAGCAGCAGTAGCGGGGATGAGCAGTTCTTC. This rearrangement joins TRBV7-3 to TRBJ2-1, with 8 nucleotides matching TRBD2. Germline V gene sequence: CDR1 SGHTA, CDR2 FQGTGA. Trimming at V came to 5 bases and at J to 8 bases, leaving 2 bases not matched to a gene. The CDR3 contains 12 residues.

This clone was observed a single time. J is TRBJ2-1 and V is TRBV6-5; D may match TRBD1 or TRBD2 (6 bases each). The germline V and J ends were trimmed by 11 bases and 3 bases, with 17 bases remaining between them. The CDR3 runs 14 residues. CDR1 is MNHEY, CDR2 SVGAGI, per germline. CDR3 sequence (DNA): TGTGCCGCCACGGGGGCAGGGCGCTACAATGAGCAGTTCTTC. Its protein is CAATGAGRYNEQFF.

This chain links TRBV6-5 with TRBJ1-6; D remains unclear. The CDR3 sequence is 16 residues long. V shed 0 bases and J shed 8 bases, with 14 bases lying between them. Germline assignment: CDR1 MNHEY and CDR2 SVGAGI. The CDR3 DNA sequence: TGTGCCAGCAGTTACTCGCGGACGGGAAAGTATTCACCCCTCCACTTT. Encoded protein: CASSYSRTGKYSPLHF.

This sequence joins TRBV7-6 and TRBJ2-7, with 8 positions matching TRBD2. Germline V gene lookup returns CDR1 SGHVS and CDR2 FNYEAQ. V gave up 5 bases and J gave up 0 bases; unmatched junction bases: 9. CDR3 length: 16 residues. CDR3 region: CASSPRRGLGSYEQYF. The CDR3 DNA follows: TGTGCCAGCAGCCCTCGACGGGGACTAGGCTCCTACGAGCAGTACTTC.

The gene calls are TRBV27 and TRBJ2-1; D remains ambiguous. This CDR3 has 13 amino acids. Germline V gives CDR1 MNHEY, CDR2 SMNVEV (reference sequence). Between the trimmed V and J ends, which lost 2 bases and 4 bases, there was a span of 6 bases. This chain's CDR3 is CASSLQIYNEQFF. The CDR3 nucleotides are TGTGCCAGCAGTTTACAGATTTACAATGAGCAGTTCTTC.

The J gene is TRBJ2-5, the V gene TRBV9; 11 bases map to TRBD1. Trimming at V came to 3 bases and at J to 4 bases, leaving 5 bases not matched to a gene. The CDR3 runs to 15 residues. CDR1 and CDR2 from the germline V gene are SGDLS and YYNGEE. Here the CDR3 reads CASSAGQGVGETQYF. The CDR3, as DNA: TGTGCCAGCAGCGCGGGACAGGGGGTGGGAGAGACCCAGTACTTC. Based on the CDR3 plus reference TRBV9 and TRBJ2-5, the full variable domain is DSGVTQTPKHLITATGQRVTLRCSPRSGDLSVYWYQQSLDQGLQFLIQYYNGEERAKGNILERFSAQQFPDLHSELNLSSLELGDSALYFCASSAGQGVGETQYFGPGTRLLVL.

The chain couples TRBV30 to TRBJ1-1; D is unresolved. CDR1 and CDR2 (germline): GTSNPN, SVGIG (reference sequence). V was trimmed by 2 bases and J by 1 base, leaving 8 bases between them. The length of the CDR3 is 13 residues. The CDR3 loop is CAWSPQANTEAFF. As DNA, the CDR3 is TGTGCCTGGAGTCCTCAGGCGAACACTGAAGCTTTCTTT. Full variable domain (rest looked up from reference TRBV30 and TRBJ1-1): SQTIHQWPATLVQPVGSPLSLECTVEGTSNPNLYWYRQAAGRGLQLLFYSVGIGQISSEVPQNLSASRPQDRQFILSSKKLLLSDSGFYLCAWSPQANTEAFFGQGTRLTVV.